One sample yielded the 9 T cell receptor beta chains listed below, sequenced in a study of OX40 agonist ivuxolimab in advanced cancers. The data were produced by immunoSEQ multiplex PCR, yet TCRdb's version contains in-frame clones alone and is incomplete. The profile shows around 55,000 clones, roughly nine tenths of them singletons. Sequenced here: CD4+ or CD8+ T cells sorted from blood, sampled in a trial of the OX40 agonist ivuxolimab. These receptors were taken from an adult with an advanced solid tumor such as melanoma, head and neck, liver or kidney cancer.

The J gene is TRBJ2-2, the V gene TRBV5-6, with D possibly TRBD2 on 6 matching bases. Between the trimmed V and J ends, which lost 5 bases and 6 bases, there was a span of 11 bases. In germline, CDR1 is SGHDT, CDR2 YYEEEE. The CDR3 sequence is 13 residues long. The CDR3 is CASRPGGAGELFF. The CDR3 region has the DNA TGTGCCAGCAGGCCCGGGGGAGCCGGGGAGCTGTTTTTT. The complete variable domain, with remaining parts taken from reference TRBV5-6 and TRBJ2-2, reads DAGVTQSPTHLIKTRGQQVTLRCSPKSGHDTVSWYQQALGQGPQFIFQYYEEEERQRGNFPDRFSGHQFPNYSSELNVNALLLGDSALYLCASRPGGAGELFFGEGSRLTVL.

The rearrangement links TRBV13 to TRBJ2-5, with 9 positions matching TRBD1. The germline V gene encodes CDR1 PRHDT and CDR2 FYEKMQ (reference sequence). The CDR3 covers 19 residues. Trimming cost V 4 bases and J 2 bases; bases outside gene matches: 17. The CDR3 protein is CASSSDPGQGGIQQETQYF. DNA for the CDR3: TGTGCCAGCAGCTCCGACCCGGGACAGGGCGGGATACAACAAGAGACCCAGTACTTC.

This clone was picked up one time. CDR3 DNA sequence: TGTGCCAACCAAGGACAGGGGGCCACTGGAAACACCATATATTTT. This sequence encodes CANQGQGATGNTIYF. The chain has TRBV27 and TRBJ1-3; 11 bases are a match to TRBD1. Trimming cost V 10 bases and J 2 bases; bases outside gene matches: 7. The germline V gene encodes CDR1 MNHEY and CDR2 SMNVEV (reference sequence). The CDR3 consists of 15 residues.

J is TRBJ2-3 and V is TRBV9, with 12 nucleotides matching TRBD2. V lost 3 bases, J lost 6 bases, and 8 bases stayed unmatched. The length of the CDR3 is 16 residues. CDR1 is SGDLS, CDR2 YYNGEE, per germline. This CDR3 reads CASSAGLAGYVDTQYF. CDR3 nucleotides: TGTGCCAGCAGCGCAGGACTAGCGGGATATGTGGATACGCAGTATTTT.

The rearrangement joins TRBV7-9 to TRBJ2-5, with 7 positions matching TRBD1. This CDR3 contains 14 residues. V dropped 5 bases and J dropped 5; count of bases not matched to a gene: 8. CDR1 SEHNR and CDR2 FQNEAQ come from the germline V gene (reference sequence). The CDR3 sequence: CASSGEGGRETQYF. CDR3 DNA: TGTGCCAGCAGCGGTGAAGGGGGCAGGGAGACCCAGTACTTC.

This clone is a singleton in its sample. The J gene is TRBJ2-7, the V gene TRBV7-8; 8 positions agree with TRBD2. This CDR3 spans 16 amino acids. Trimming took 5 bases from V and 1 from J; bases not matched to a gene: 10. Germline V lookup: CDR1 SGHVS, CDR2 FQNEAQ. CDR3 protein: CASSPTPAGGSYEQYF. The CDR3, as DNA: TGTGCCAGCAGCCCCACCCCGGCGGGAGGATCCTACGAGCAGTACTTC.

The chain couples TRBV28 to TRBJ1-3; D gene uncertain. The ends were cut back, 5 bases at V and 0 bases at J, with 11 bases in the middle. Germline CDR1 reads MDHEN; CDR2 reads SYDVKM. The CDR3 length is 15 residues. This CDR3 reads CASSLREHSGNTIYF. The CDR3 bases are TGTGCCAGCAGTCTCCGGGAACACTCTGGAAACACCATATATTTT.

The V call is TRBV7-9, the J call TRBJ2-5; TRBD2 is a possible D gene (5 bases). V was trimmed by 5 bases and J by 0 bases, leaving 10 bases between them. Germline CDR1 reads SEHNR; CDR2 reads FQNEAQ (reference sequence). The CDR3 is 14 amino acids. CDR3: CASSDRDHQETQYF. In nucleotides, the CDR3 is TGTGCCAGCAGCGACCGGGATCACCAAGAGACCCAGTACTTC.

This chain connects TRBV19 to TRBJ1-1; no reliable D call. Looked up from germline, CDR1 is LNHDA and CDR2 is SQIVND (reference sequence). The CDR3 covers 13 residues. With 5 bases removed from V and 1 base from J, the gap between germline ends came to 8 bases. CDR3 protein: CASSLRGNTEAFF. CDR3 bases: TGTGCCAGTAGTTTGCGTGGGAACACTGAAGCTTTCTTT. Looking up the rest from reference TRBV19 and TRBJ1-1 gives the full variable domain: DGGITQSPKYLFRKEGQNVTLSCEQNLNHDAMYWYRQDPGQGLRLIYYSQIVNDFQKGDIAEGYSVSREKKESFPLTVTSAQKNPTAFYLCASSLRGNTEAFFGQGTRLTVV.